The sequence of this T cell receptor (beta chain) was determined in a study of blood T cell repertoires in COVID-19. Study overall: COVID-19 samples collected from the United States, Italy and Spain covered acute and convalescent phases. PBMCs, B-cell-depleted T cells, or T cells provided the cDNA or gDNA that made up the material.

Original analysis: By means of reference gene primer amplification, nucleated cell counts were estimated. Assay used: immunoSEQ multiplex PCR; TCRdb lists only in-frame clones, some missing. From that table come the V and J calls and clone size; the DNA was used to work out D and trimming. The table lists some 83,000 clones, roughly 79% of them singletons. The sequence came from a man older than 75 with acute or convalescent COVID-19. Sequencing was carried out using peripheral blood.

In nucleotides, the CDR3 is TGTGCCAGTAGCACCCGGGACAGGGGTACAACTAATGAAAAACTGTTTTTT. It encodes CASSTRDRGTTNEKLFF. V usage is TRBV19 and J usage is TRBJ1-4; 10 bases align to TRBD1. Germline V gene sequence: CDR1 LNHDA, CDR2 SQIVND (reference sequence). This CDR3 contains 17 residues. Trimming at V came to 6 bases and at J to 0 bases, leaving 7 bases not matched to a gene.